This T cell receptor (beta chain) derives from a study of blood T cell repertoires in COVID-19. The V end was cut by 1 base, the J end by 5 bases, with 14 bases between. This CDR3 is built from 16 residues. Germline loops: CDR1 LNHDA, CDR2 SQIVND (reference sequence). Assay: immunoSEQ multiplex PCR; the TCRdb copy retains only in-frame clones and omits some. The table has 150,000 to 200,000 clones, about 82% seen once; the top ten hold 0.95%. This clonotype originated in a man aged 55 to 70 with COVID-19, enrolled during active disease. Source material: peripheral blood. The chain has TRBV19 and TRBJ1-4; no firm D call. The CDR3 loop is CASSIAPRPENEKLFF. Here the CDR3 DNA reads TGTGCCAGTAGTATAGCCCCCAGGCCTGAGAATGAAAAACTGTTTTTT.